A single sample is the source of the 26 T cell receptor beta chains below, sequenced in a study of CD8+ T cells in alopecia areata. Cells from pooled cutaneous lymph nodes were sorted by CD4, CD8alpha, NKG2D, NKG2ACE and other markers. TCR sequencing used cDNA made by reverse transcription of extracted RNA. Clones were sequenced by immunoSEQ multiplex PCR, and TCRdb holds only the in-frame ones, with some missing. The counts give 250,000 or so clones, none of them seen only once; 0.9% to 1.5% is held by the top ten. Sequencing was carried out using CD4+ T cells sorted from a lymph node. Source of these receptors: a C3H/HeJ mouse with alopecia areata. The strain's MHC type: H2-k.

Concerning this clone itself: Germline and genes here are mouse. From the germline J gene comes the end of the CDR3, since the read stops 4 residues before it. The chain uses TRBV13-1 and TRBJ2-3; D might be TRBD1 (5 bases). V lost 5 bases and J 4 bases, leaving 8 bases between the germline ends. Germline V gene sequence: CDR1 NSHNY, CDR2 SYGAGN. This CDR3 is 12 amino acids long. The CDR3 is CASRQGTETLYF. CDR3 DNA (partial): TGTGCCAGCAGGCAGGGCACAGAA.

This clone was counted between two and nine times. All gene names here are mouse names. Read sequence stops 4 residues before the CDR3 end, and the germline J gene provides the missing end. This sample includes further DNA sequences coding for the same CDR3. The chain employs TRBV1 and TRBJ2-1; 13 positions agree with TRBD2. Unmatched junction bases numbered 2, after V lost 1 base and J lost 5 bases. The germline V gene has CDR1 NSQYPW and CDR2 LRSPGD (reference sequence). The CDR3 has 16 residues. Partial CDR3 DNA: TGCACCTGCAGTGCAGCAGGGACTGGGGGGGATGCT. This sequence encodes CTCSAAGTGGDA. The whole CDR3 region reads CTCSAAGTGGDAEQFF.

This clone was seen a few times. Mouse names are used for the genes. The read terminates 4 residues ahead of where the CDR3 ends, so the germline J gene completes it. This chain connects TRBV1 to TRBJ2-2; TRBD1 is a possible D gene (6 bases). Germline lookup yields CDR1 NSQYPW and CDR2 LRSPGD (reference sequence). Trimming stripped 6 bases from V and 0 bases from J, with 11 bases between. The CDR3 runs to 15 residues. CDR3 sequence: CTCSPQGSNTGQLYF. Incomplete CDR3 DNA: TGCACCTGCAGCCCACAGGGATCAAACACCGGG.

In regard to this clone: Mouse gene names apply. From the germline J gene comes the end of the CDR3, since the read stops 4 residues before it. The chain is built from TRBV19 and TRBJ2-1; 11 bases align to TRBD1. The CDR3 has 14 amino acids. The germline V gene has CDR1 FNHDT and CDR2 SITEND (reference sequence). The covered CDR3 bases are TGTGCCAGCACCGGACAGGGGGCGCGAGCT. It codes for CASTGQGARA. The CDR3 as a whole reads CASTGQGARAEQFF.

On this clone itself: Genes here carry mouse names. The read is 3 residues too short to cover the CDR3 end, so that end is filled in from the germline J gene. The J gene is TRBJ1-6, the V gene TRBV13-2, with TRBD1 as a possible D gene (5 bases). TRBJ1-6 is known as an ORF, though its function is uncertain. The germline gives CDR1 NNHNN, CDR2 SYGAGS (reference sequence). Trimming left V 5 bases short and J 1 base short, with 7 bases between. CDR3 length: 14 amino acids. The DNA read from the CDR3 is TGTGCCAGCGGGACAGCATCCTATAATTCGCCC. Its translation is CASGTASYNSP. The whole CDR3 sequence is CASGTASYNSPLYF.

As to this clone: Gene names and germline refer to mouse. From the germline J gene comes the end of the CDR3, since the read stops 4 residues before it. The V call is TRBV13-1, the J call TRBJ2-1, with D maybe TRBD1 (6 bases). This CDR3 is built from 14 residues. V was clipped by 4 bases and J by 1 base, with 9 bases between them. CDR1 and CDR2 (germline): NSHNY, SYGAGN. The CDR3: CASSRGSNYAEQFF. The sequenced CDR3 bases are TGTGCCAGCAGTAGGGGGTCCAACTATGCT.

Points on this clone: Genes and germline come from the mouse. The sequence runs out 4 residues before the end of the CDR3; the remainder is reconstructed from the germline J gene. This chain connects TRBV31 to TRBJ2-1; 8 bases are shared with TRBD2. This CDR3 region has 13 residues. Looked up from germline, CDR1 is GKSSPN and CDR2 is SITVG. V lost 5 bases, J lost 0 bases, and 0 bases stayed unmatched. The sequenced part of the CDR3 DNA is TGTGCCTGGTGGGGGGGTAACTATGCT. It is translated as CAWWGGNYA. In full, the CDR3 reads CAWWGGNYAEQFF.

As for this clone: Gene names and germline refer to mouse. The read ends 4 residues shy of where the CDR3 ends; the end is completed using the germline J gene. This chain uses TRBV19 with TRBJ2-2, with 14 bases identical to TRBD2. Germline V gives CDR1 FNHDT, CDR2 SITEND (reference sequence). V was clipped by 4 bases and J by 4 bases; unmatched bases: 9. The CDR3 consists of 18 residues. The DNA read from the CDR3 is TGTGCCAGCAGTCCACGGGACTGGGGGGGCGGAGGCACCGGG. Protein product: CASSPRDWGGGGTG. The CDR3 in full is CASSPRDWGGGGTGQLYF.

This clone was seen a handful of times. Gene names follow the mouse nomenclature. The missing CDR3 end, 4 residues past where the read stops, is filled in from the germline J gene. This sequence joins TRBV3 and TRBJ2-5; 8 bases fit TRBD2. Trimming at V came to 2 bases and at J to 3 bases, leaving 1 base not matched to a gene. The CDR3 has 14 residues. Germline V CDR1 and CDR2: SNHLY, FYNGKV (reference sequence). The sequenced CDR3 bases are TGTGCCAGCAGCTTAAGACTGGGGCAAGAC. Translating gives CASSLRLGQD. The full CDR3 is CASSLRLGQDTQYF.

In this sample, this clone turned up a few times. Gene and germline names: mouse. The sequenced fragment ends 4 residues before the CDR3 boundary, so the rest is inferred from the germline J gene. J is TRBJ2-4 and V is TRBV13-3, with 9 positions matching TRBD1. The CDR3 loop spans 14 amino acids. Germline values: CDR1 NNHDY, CDR2 SYVADS. The sequenced part of the CDR3 DNA is TGTGCCAGCAGGGCACAGGGGGCGCGTAAC. The encoded protein is CASRAQGARN. The full CDR3 sequence reads CASRAQGARNTLYF.

Comment on this clone: Germline and genes: mouse. The CDR3 goes on 4 residues after the read ends, and that part is filled in from the germline J gene. This same CDR3 is encoded by further DNA sequences in the sample. V gene TRBV13-3 combines with J gene TRBJ2-7, with a tentative D call TRBD1 (6 bases). From germline, CDR1 is NNHDY and CDR2 SYVADS. This CDR3 has 12 amino acids. V lost 3 bases, J lost 3 bases, and 7 bases lay in between. The sequenced CDR3 bases are TGTGCCAGCAGTGTACAGGGCTAT. This sequence encodes CASSVQGY. The CDR3 as a whole reads CASSVQGYEQYF.

Worth noting for this clone: Genes here carry mouse names. The CDR3 end is not reached by the read, which stops 4 residues before it; the germline J gene fills it in. V usage is TRBV13-1 and J usage is TRBJ2-1; TRBD2 matches 13 bases. Trimming cost V 3 bases and J 2 bases; bases outside gene matches: 2. This CDR3 is 16 amino acids long. Germline CDR1 reads NSHNY; CDR2 reads SYGAGN. CDR3 DNA (partial): TGTGCCAGCAGTGCGGACTGGGGGGGCGACTATGCT. Its protein product is CASSADWGGDYA. The entire CDR3 protein reads CASSADWGGDYAEQFF.

There are a few counts of this clone. All gene names here are mouse names. The read terminates 4 residues ahead of where the CDR3 ends, so the germline J gene completes it. Other nucleotide sequences from this sample produce the same CDR3. V gene TRBV13-3 combines with J gene TRBJ2-7, with unresolved D. The CDR3 spans 13 residues. The V end was cut by 2 bases, the J end by 0 bases, with 6 bases between. Germline V gene lookup returns CDR1 NNHDY and CDR2 SYVADS. CDR3 DNA, as far as it was read: TGTGCCAGCAGTGACCACAACTCCTAT. Amino acids: CASSDHNSY. The CDR3 as a whole reads CASSDHNSYEQYF.

This clone has only a few counts. Genes and germline come from the mouse. The CDR3 end lies 4 residues beyond the end of the read and is filled in from the germline J gene. The chain carries TRBV31 and TRBJ2-2; D might be TRBD2 (6 bases). Germline V lookup: CDR1 GKSSPN, CDR2 SITVG. The CDR3 totals 11 residues. The CDR3 bases that were read are TGTGCCTGGAGGCTGGGGGGG. It is translated as CAWRLGG. The full CDR3 protein is CAWRLGGQLYF.

Concerning this clone: These gene names are mouse names. The read ends 4 residues shy of where the CDR3 ends; the end is completed using the germline J gene. Other nucleotide sequences in the sample specify the same CDR3. The gene calls are TRBV1 and TRBJ2-7; TRBD1 might be the D (6 bases). There are 13 residues in the CDR3. Germline CDR1 reads NSQYPW; CDR2 reads LRSPGD (reference sequence). Trimming pared 1 base from V and 2 bases from J, leaving 6 bases between. The CDR3 protein is CTCSAGTAYEQYF. The sequenced CDR3 bases are TGCACCTGCAGTGCAGGGACAGCCTAT.

This clone was observed a handful of times. Gene names and germline match the mouse. The CDR3 end falls 4 residues outside the read, so it is completed with the germline J gene. The chain employs TRBV5 and TRBJ2-2, with D possibly TRBD2 on 6 matching bases. CDR3 length: 15 amino acids. Per germline, CDR1 LGHNA and CDR2 YNLKQL (reference sequence). Trimming removed 3 bases at V and 1 base at J, with 9 bases between. The CDR3 DNA, read in part, is TGTGCCAGCAGCCAGCAACTGGGAAACACCGGG. The encoded protein is CASSQQLGNTG. The whole CDR3 reads CASSQQLGNTGQLYF.

As regards this clone: Gene names are mouse gene names. The CDR3 is cut off 4 residues early in the read; its end comes from the germline J gene. The chain is built from TRBV1 and TRBJ1-1; D is unresolved. This CDR3 region has 14 residues. Germline V gives CDR1 NSQYPW, CDR2 LRSPGD (reference sequence). The V end lost 1 base, the J end lost 3 bases, and 9 bases lay between the germline ends. The DNA read from the CDR3 is TGCACCTGCAGTGCAGTTACACAATACACA. Its translation: CTCSAVTQYT. The CDR3 reads in full as CTCSAVTQYTEVFF.

This clone appeared a few times. Any gene name here is a mouse gene name. The read ends 3 residues early relative to the CDR3; the germline J gene fills the gap. The genes are TRBV19 and TRBJ1-6, with TRBD1 identical over 8 bases. TRBJ1-6 is labeled an ORF, and its function is uncertain. The CDR3 runs 15 residues. V lost 5 bases, J lost 4 bases, and 5 bases stayed unmatched. Germline V CDR1 and CDR2: FNHDT, SITEND (reference sequence). The CDR3 bases that were read are TGTGCCAGCAGACTTAGGACAGGGTATAATTCGCCC. Protein product: CASRLRTGYNSP. The entire CDR3 protein is CASRLRTGYNSPLYF.

There are a few counts of this clone. The genes are named according to mouse. The sequenced fragment ends 4 residues before the CDR3 boundary, so the rest is inferred from the germline J gene. The gene calls are TRBV13-2 and TRBJ2-2; no reliable D call. This CDR3 is built from 15 residues. Trimming shortened V by 0 bases and J by 1 base, and 7 bases separated the two germline ends. CDR1 NNHNN and CDR2 SYGAGS come from the germline V gene (reference sequence). The covered CDR3 bases are TGTGCCAGCGGTGATGCGCGCAGAAACACCGGG. Its protein is CASGDARRNTG. In full, the CDR3 reads CASGDARRNTGQLYF.

Regarding this clone: Mouse names are used for the genes. The DNA ends 4 residues before the CDR3 does, and the rest of the CDR3 is filled in from the germline J gene. The rearrangement joins TRBV13-3 to TRBJ2-1; 9 bases match TRBD2. The germline gives CDR1 NNHDY, CDR2 SYVADS. The CDR3 spans 15 residues. V shed 2 bases, J shed 1 base, and the junction held 1 base outside the gene matches. Here the CDR3 reads CASSEDWGNYAEQFF. The covered CDR3 bases are TGTGCCAGCAGTGAGGACTGGGGAAACTATGCT.

Note on this clone: Gene names are mouse gene names. Read coverage stops 4 residues before the CDR3 terminus; the germline J gene supplies the remainder. The V call is TRBV1, the J call TRBJ2-2, with D uncertain. The CDR3 is 12 amino acids. Per the germline V gene, CDR1 is NSQYPW and CDR2 is LRSPGD (reference sequence). CDR3 DNA, as far as it was read: TGCACCTGCAGTGCAGACAGGGGG. As protein: CTCSADRG. The whole CDR3 sequence is CTCSADRGQLYF.

Of note for this clone: Gene names are mouse gene names. The read gets to within 4 residues of the CDR3 end, and the germline J gene fills in the rest. The chain carries TRBV5 and TRBJ2-1, with TRBD2 matching 10 bases. This CDR3 region has 15 residues. Germline loops: CDR1 LGHNA, CDR2 YNLKQL (reference sequence). The CDR3 sequence is CASSQDRWGGAEQFF. CDR3 bases read: TGTGCCAGCAGCCAAGACCGCTGGGGGGGCGCT.

To note about this clone: Gene names are the mouse ones. The DNA ends 4 residues before the CDR3 does, and the rest of the CDR3 is filled in from the germline J gene. Within the sample, other DNA sequences also encode this same CDR3. The chain combines TRBV1 with TRBJ2-5; tentative D call: TRBD1 (5 bases). The CDR3 spans 13 residues. Trimming left V 4 bases short and J 2 bases short, with 7 bases between. Germline V lookup: CDR1 NSQYPW, CDR2 LRSPGD (reference sequence). CDR3 loop: CTCSGTSQDTQYF. The CDR3 bases that were read are TGCACCTGCAGTGGGACATCCCAAGAC.

This clone has just a few counts. The genes are named according to mouse. The CDR3 end falls 4 residues outside the read, so it is completed with the germline J gene. V and J are TRBV1 and TRBJ2-7, with a tentative D call TRBD1 (6 bases). Per the germline V gene, CDR1 is NSQYPW and CDR2 is LRSPGD (reference sequence). The V end was cut by 2 bases, the J end by 0 bases, with 8 bases between. There are 14 residues in the CDR3. The CDR3: CTCSAIGGSYEQYF. The sequenced CDR3 bases are TGCACCTGCAGTGCAATAGGGGGCTCCTAT. Drawing the rest from reference TRBV1 and TRBJ2-7, the complete variable domain is VTLLEQNPRWRLVPRGQAVNLRCILKNSQYPWMSWYQQDLQKQLQWLFTLRSPGDKEVKSLPGADYLATRVTDTELRLQVANMSQGRTLYCTCSAIGGSYEQYFGPGTRLTVL.

Concerning this clone itself: Genes here carry mouse names. The DNA ends 4 residues before the CDR3 does, and the rest of the CDR3 is filled in from the germline J gene. This sequence joins TRBV1 and TRBJ2-3; possibly TRBD2 for D (6 bases). The ends were cut back, 4 bases at V and 0 bases at J, with 11 bases in the middle. Germline CDR1 reads NSQYPW; CDR2 reads LRSPGD (reference sequence). The CDR3 is 15 residues long. The DNA read from the CDR3 is TGCACCTGCAGTGGGGACTTTACTAGTGCAGAA. Residues: CTCSGDFTSAE. The whole CDR3 is CTCSGDFTSAETLYF.

This clone was seen a few times. Germline and genes: mouse. The sequenced fragment ends 4 residues before the CDR3 boundary, so the rest is inferred from the germline J gene. The chain links TRBV5 to TRBJ1-2; 9 nucleotides match TRBD1. The CDR3 runs to 15 residues. The germline V gene encodes CDR1 LGHNA and CDR2 YNLKQL (reference sequence). Trimming at V came to 4 bases and at J to 0 bases, leaving 3 bases not matched to a gene. The CDR3 bases that were read are TGTGCCAGCAGCCTCCGGACAGGGGCAAACTCC. Translated, it gives CASSLRTGANS. The entire CDR3 protein reads CASSLRTGANSDYTF.